Below are 21 T cell receptor beta chains sequenced from a single sample in a study of blood T cell repertoires in COVID-19. Profiling relied on immunoSEQ multiplex PCR, and the TCRdb table lists in-frame clones only, not all of them. The table includes some 200,000 clones, around 84% detected once. Sequenced sample: peripheral blood. The source is a woman aged 70-85 years with COVID-19, enrolled during active disease.

The CDR3 region is CATRRGGNEQFF. CDR3 nucleotide sequence: TGTGCCACCCGAAGAGGGGGCAATGAGCAGTTCTTC. The chain links TRBV19 to TRBJ2-1, with D perhaps matching TRBD1 (6 bases). V shed 10 bases and J shed 6 bases, with 13 bases lying between them. The CDR3 has 12 amino acids. Germline CDR1 is LNHDA and CDR2 is SQIVND (reference sequence). The whole variable domain, filled in from reference TRBV19 and TRBJ2-1, reads DGGITQSPKYLFRKEGQNVTLSCEQNLNHDAMYWYRQDPGQGLRLIYYSQIVNDFQKGDIAEGYSVSREKKESFPLTVTSAQKNPTAFYLCATRRGGNEQFFGPGTRLTVL.

This chain connects TRBV5-8 to TRBJ1-5; the D gene is possibly TRBD1 (6 bases). The length of the CDR3 is 12 residues. Germline loops: CDR1 SGHTS, CDR2 YDEGEE. Trimming stripped 4 bases from V and 10 bases from J, with 12 bases between. The CDR3 DNA is TGTGCCAGCAGCGCGACAGGCCACCCCCAGCATTTT. It specifies CASSATGHPQHF.

The chain employs TRBV18 and TRBJ2-1; possibly TRBD2 for D (6 bases). Trimming removed 6 bases from V and 1 base from J, with 19 bases in between. The V gene's germline CDR1 is KGHSH and CDR2 LQKENI. The CDR3 length is 17 residues. CDR3 amino acids: CASSLQDVGGSYNEQFF. DNA for the CDR3: TGTGCCAGCTCCCTCCAAGACGTCGGAGGGTCCTACAATGAGCAGTTCTTC.

This clone appeared a single time. V gene TRBV5-1 combines with J gene TRBJ2-1; maybe TRBD2 (5 bases). Germline-derived CDR1 and CDR2 are SGHRS and YFSETQ. The CDR3 has 14 residues. V shed 4 bases and J shed 6 bases, with 14 bases lying between them. The CDR3 sequence: CASSIGGGPNEQFF. The CDR3 DNA reads TGCGCCAGCAGCATCGGAGGAGGCCCCAATGAGCAGTTCTTC.

J is TRBJ2-4 and V is TRBV3-1 (or the pseudogene TRBV3-2); the D gene is possibly TRBD2 (5 bases). The CDR3 is 17 residues long. With 0 bases removed from V and 0 bases from J, the gap between germline ends came to 12 bases. The germline CDR1 and CDR2 sequences are LGHDT and YNNKEL (reference sequence). The CDR3 DNA is TGTGCCAGCAGCCAAGATACTGGACTGGGAGCCAAAAACATTCAGTACTTC. As protein: CASSQDTGLGAKNIQYF.

This clone occurred once. The V call is TRBV28, the J call TRBJ1-4; 9 bases line up with TRBD1. The CDR3 is 13 residues long. V lost 8 bases, J lost 7 bases, and 5 bases stayed unmatched. The V gene's germline CDR1 is MDHEN and CDR2 SYDVKM. The CDR3 DNA reads as TGTGCCAGCGGGACAGGGAAGGGTGAAAAACTGTTTTTT. Amino acids: CASGTGKGEKLFF.

The V and J genes are TRBV28 and TRBJ1-4; D is possibly TRBD1 (5 bases). The germline V and J ends were trimmed by 8 bases and 6 bases, with 13 bases remaining between them. CDR1 MDHEN and CDR2 SYDVKM come from the germline V gene. CDR3 length: 13 residues. The CDR3 coding sequence is TGTGCCAGCTTACGCAGGGAGGATGAAAAACTGTTTTTT. This sequence encodes CASLRREDEKLFF.

The chain carries TRBV9 and TRBJ1-1; D is perhaps TRBD1 (6 bases). Trimming took off 1 base at V and 8 bases at J, with 18 bases between the two ends. This CDR3 is built from 15 residues. The germline V gene encodes CDR1 SGDLS and CDR2 YYNGEE. CDR3 nucleotides: TGTGCCAGCAGCGTACTACCTGACGTCGGACAGGAAGCTTTCTTT. Encoded protein: CASSVLPDVGQEAFF.

V gene TRBV28 combines with J gene TRBJ2-7, with D tentatively TRBD2 (6 bases). The germline gives CDR1 MDHEN, CDR2 SYDVKM. The CDR3 has 15 amino acids. Between the trimmed V and J ends, which lost 4 bases and 2 bases, there was a span of 15 bases. CDR3 region: CASSSRRDGPYEQYF. The CDR3 nucleotides read TGTGCCAGCAGTTCCCGGCGGGACGGCCCCTACGAGCAGTACTTC. Full variable domain (outside the CDR3, taken from reference TRBV28 and TRBJ2-7): DVKVTQSSRYLVKRTGEKVFLECVQDMDHENMFWYRQDPGLGLRLIYFSYDVKMKEKGDIPEGYSVSREKKERFSLILESASTNQTSMYLCASSSRRDGPYEQYFGPGTRLTVT.

V and J are TRBV4-2 and TRBJ2-3; 11 bases agree with TRBD2. This CDR3 is 15 amino acids long. Germline CDR1 reads LGHNA; CDR2 reads YNFKEQ. With 4 bases clipped from V and 3 bases from J, the junction kept 3 bases outside the gene matches. The CDR3 region is CASSRTSGRTDTQYF. As DNA, the CDR3 is TGTGCCAGCAGCCGAACTAGCGGGAGAACAGATACGCAGTATTTT.

The chain's CDR3 is CASSYSPLTVNEKLFF. The CDR3 bases are TGTGCCAGCAGTTATTCCCCCTTGACTGTGAATGAAAAACTGTTTTTT. The chain joins TRBV6-2 or TRBV6-3 to TRBJ1-4; D is undetermined. This CDR3 has 16 residues. V gave up 3 bases and J gave up 5 bases, with 16 bases separating them. CDR1 is MNHEY, CDR2 SVGEGT, per germline.

The chain couples TRBV6-5 to TRBJ2-1; 10 bases match TRBD1. Germline assignment: CDR1 MNHEY and CDR2 SVGAGI. The CDR3 contains 15 residues. Trimming removed 8 bases from V and 6 bases from J; junction bases left unmatched: 10. CDR3 in amino acids: CASVTGTGVVNEQFF. In DNA, the CDR3 is TGTGCCAGCGTTACCGGGACAGGGGTTGTCAATGAGCAGTTCTTC.

V usage is TRBV7-2 and J usage is TRBJ2-5, with a possible D match to TRBD1 (5 bases). Deletions cut 2 bases from V and 6 bases from J, with 10 bases between. The CDR3 is 13 residues long. The germline V gene encodes CDR1 SGHTA and CDR2 FQGNSA. CDR3 protein: CASSLRQGQTQYF. For the CDR3, the DNA is TGTGCCAGCAGCTTAAGGCAGGGCCAGACCCAGTACTTC.

CDR3 nucleotide sequence: TGCAGCGTTGAAGATGAGTGGACTGCGGGAAGGGATACGCAGTATTTT. This gives the protein CSVEDEWTAGRDTQYF. The chain combines TRBV29-1 with TRBJ2-3, with D maybe TRBD2 (6 bases). V shed 0 bases and J shed 6 bases, with 19 bases lying between them. Germline loops: CDR1 SQVTM, CDR2 ANQGSEA. The CDR3 length is 16 residues.

This chain joins TRBV30 and TRBJ2-3, with 12 bases aligning to TRBD2. CDR1 GTSNPN and CDR2 SVGIG come from the germline V gene (reference sequence). The CDR3 covers 17 residues. The ends lost 2 bases at V and 3 bases at J; junction bases unmatched: 9. CDR3 sequence: CAWSYSSGGAGTDTQYF. The CDR3 nucleotides are TGTGCCTGGAGTTATTCTAGCGGGGGGGCGGGTACAGATACGCAGTATTTT. The full variable domain, its missing parts supplied by reference TRBV30 and TRBJ2-3, is SQTIHQWPATLVQPVGSPLSLECTVEGTSNPNLYWYRQAAGRGLQLLFYSVGIGQISSEVPQNLSASRPQDRQFILSSKKLLLSDSGFYLCAWSYSSGGAGTDTQYFGPGTRLTVL.

The chain recombines TRBV5-6 with TRBJ1-5; 7 bases fit TRBD1. The CDR3 is 17 amino acids. CDR1 is SGHDT, CDR2 YYEEEE, per germline. V gave up 3 bases and J gave up 1 base; unmatched junction bases: 10. The CDR3 protein is CASSSRTGQLSNQPQHF. The CDR3 bases are TGTGCCAGCAGCTCCCGGACAGGACAGCTGAGCAATCAGCCCCAGCATTTT.

This chain's CDR3 is CAGSIGGGGQETQYF. CDR3 coding DNA: TGTGCCGGGTCAATAGGCGGGGGAGGCCAAGAGACCCAGTACTTC. The V and J genes are TRBV2 and TRBJ2-5, with TRBD2 matching over 7 bases. Trimming took 11 bases from V and 1 from J; bases not matched to a gene: 13. Per germline, CDR1 SNHLY and CDR2 FYNNEI. The CDR3 has 15 amino acids.

The chain couples TRBV6-6 to TRBJ2-7, with 10 bases fitting TRBD2. The V segment lost 6 bases and the J segment 0 bases; nucleotides outside the gene matches: 5. CDR1 and CDR2 from the germline V gene are MNHNY and SVGAGI (reference sequence). The CDR3 runs 15 residues. CDR3 in DNA: TGTGCCAGCAGAACCGCTAGCGGGAGCTCCTACGAGCAGTACTTC. This gives the protein CASRTASGSSYEQYF.

This chain joins TRBV11-2 and TRBJ2-1, with 9 bases lining up with TRBD2. The germline CDR1 and CDR2 sequences are SGHAT and FQNNGV. This CDR3 region has 15 residues. J lost 3 bases, V lost 3 bases, and 3 bases had no gene match. The CDR3 loop is CASSLVSGGYNEQFF. DNA for the CDR3: TGTGCCAGCAGCTTGGTTAGCGGGGGCTACAATGAGCAGTTCTTC.

The V and J genes are TRBV6-5 and TRBJ1-1; D is unresolved. Germline CDR1 MNHEY, CDR2 SVGAGI. The V end was cut by 6 bases, the J end by 5 bases, with 13 bases between. This CDR3 has 13 residues. DNA for the CDR3: TGTGCCAGCAGGCGATTGACTGTTACTGAAGCTTTCTTT. Translated: CASRRLTVTEAFF.

This chain connects TRBV11-3 to TRBJ2-1; 11 bases fit TRBD2. V lost 3 bases, J lost 7 bases, and 5 bases stayed unmatched. The CDR3 covers 15 residues. Germline V gene lookup returns CDR1 SGHNT and CDR2 YENEEA. CDR3 protein: CASSFTSGSGNEQFF. The CDR3 DNA reads as TGTGCCAGCAGCTTCACTAGCGGGAGTGGTAATGAGCAGTTCTTC.